This T cell receptor (beta chain) comes out of a study of OX40 agonist ivuxolimab in advanced cancers. Across the whole study: Intravenous ivuxolimab was administered to patients every 2 weeks at 0.01 to 10 mg/kg. Patients receiving dose escalation had hepatocellular carcinoma, melanoma, renal cell or head and neck cancer.

The protocol was immunoSEQ multiplex PCR, while the TCRdb copy is restricted to in-frame clones and leaves out a portion. The sample includes approximately 92,000 clones, approximately 94% of them seen just once. Concerning this clone itself: The antigen is unknown.

General study findings and limits: Averaging showed that CD8+ T cells had more expanded clones than CD4+ did.

The V and J ends lost 3 bases and 8 bases, in that order; junction bases with no gene match: 10. The CDR3 totals 16 residues. Sequencing used CD4+ or CD8+ T cells sorted from blood, obtained in a trial of the OX40 agonist ivuxolimab. This sequence was found in an adult with an advanced solid tumor such as melanoma, head and neck, liver or kidney cancer. The rearrangement links TRBV23-1 to TRBJ2-2, with 9 bases lining up with TRBD1. TRBV23-1 falls under the ORF class, with uncertain function. The CDR3 here is CASSHPGQGARGELFF. CDR3 DNA sequence: TGCGCCAGCAGTCATCCGGGACAGGGAGCTCGGGGGGAGCTGTTTTTT.